The T cell receptor (beta chain) described here comes from a study of blood T cell repertoires in COVID-19. This clone has more than one count but fewer than ten. The assay was immunoSEQ multiplex PCR, and TCRdb's table has in-frame clones only and misses some. Here the sample spans 150,000 to 200,000 clones, approximately 90% being singletons. Per germline, CDR1 SGDLS and CDR2 YYNGEE. Losses at the gene ends were 5 bases for V and 9 bases for J; bases not matched to a gene: 11. There are 15 residues in the CDR3. The source is a human donor in a cohort sampled during active COVID-19. The source material was peripheral blood. The chain couples TRBV9 to TRBJ1-6, with TRBD1 matching 7 bases. This chain's CDR3 is CASSRNRGKGSPLHF. The CDR3 DNA follows: TGTGCCAGCAGTCGGAACAGGGGTAAGGGTTCACCCCTCCACTTT.